These T cell receptor beta chains were read from a single sample in a study of vaccination and CD4 T cells after COVID-19. The antigens for these receptors are not known. One entry per CDR3 protein results from TCRdb running MiXCR on the PCR reads. The sample lists about 18,000 distinct CDR3 sequences, 53% seen once, with approximately 15% in the top ten. Sequencing used CD4+ T cells from blood, cultured in vitro, obtained before SARS-CoV-2 vaccination. These receptors were obtained from a human donor who had recovered from COVID-19. CDR3s include the opening cysteine and the closing phenylalanine or tryptophan. A D gene is named only where the DNA matches it firmly. Some rows mark clone size as missing; the rest say once, few, many or name a class of expanded clone.

V gene: TRBV7-2; J gene: TRBJ2-7; clone size: NA; D gene: TRBD2; CDR3 DNA: TGTGCCAGCAGCTTAGGACTAGCGGGAACCTACGAGCAGTACTTC; CDR3 protein: CASSLGLAGTYEQYF
V gene: TRBV11-2; J gene: TRBJ1-2; clone size: NA; D gene: NA; CDR3 DNA: TGTGCCAGCAGCTTAGAGGGCAGGGACGGGAACTATGGCTACACCTTC; CDR3 protein: CASSLEGRDGNYGYTF
V gene: TRBV6-1; J gene: TRBJ1-2; clone size: few; D gene: TRBD1; CDR3 DNA: TGTGCCAGCAGGGGGACAGCCCCACGCGGCTACACCTTC; CDR3 protein: CASRGTAPRGYTF
V gene: TRBV20-1; J gene: TRBJ1-5; clone size: few; D gene: TRBD1; CDR3 DNA: TGCAGTGCTAGGGGACAGTACTTAAGCAATCAGCCCCAGCATTTT; CDR3 protein: CSARGQYLSNQPQHF
V gene: TRBV7-9; J gene: TRBJ2-3; clone size: NA; D gene: NA; CDR3 DNA: TGTGCCAGCAGCTTAGCAGGGGCAGTGGGAGATACGCAGTATTTT; CDR3 protein: CASSLAGAVGDTQYF
V gene: TRBV20-1; J gene: TRBJ1-1; clone size: few; D gene: NA; CDR3 DNA: TGCAGTGCTAGAGAACTTATCGCACTGAACTGGGTCTTT; CDR3 protein: CSARELIALNWVF
V gene: TRBV20-1; J gene: TRBJ2-3; clone size: NA; D gene: TRBD2; CDR3 DNA: TGCAGTGCGGGGGGGACTAGCGGGAACCTAGCAGATACGCAGTATTTT; CDR3 protein: CSAGGTSGNLADTQYF
V gene: TRBV7-3; J gene: TRBJ2-3; clone size: few; D gene: TRBD2; CDR3 DNA: TGTGCCAGCAGCTCCGATAGCGGGGGAGGCACAGATACGCAGTATTTT; CDR3 protein: CASSSDSGGGTDTQYF
V gene: TRBV27; J gene: TRBJ2-7; clone size: NA; D gene: TRBD1; CDR3 DNA: TGTGCCAGCAGTTTATCACAGGGGGTCGGGGAGCAGTACTTC; CDR3 protein: CASSLSQGVGEQYF
V gene: TRBV28; J gene: TRBJ1-2; clone size: few; D gene: TRBD1; CDR3 DNA: TGTGCCAGCACCCAAAGGGGACAGGGATTCAACTATGGCTACACCTTC; CDR3 protein: CASTQRGQGFNYGYTF
V gene: TRBV12-3/TRBV12-4; J gene: TRBJ2-7; clone size: NA; D gene: NA; CDR3 DNA: TGTGCCAGCAGTTTGTACGGTTACGAGCAGTACTTC; CDR3 protein: CASSLYGYEQYF
V gene: TRBV6-1; J gene: TRBJ2-7; clone size: few; D gene: NA; CDR3 DNA: TGTGCCAGCAGTGAAGTCGGCAACTCCTACGAGCAGTACTTC; CDR3 protein: CASSEVGNSYEQYF
V gene: TRBV27; J gene: TRBJ2-3; clone size: NA; D gene: NA; CDR3 DNA: TGTGCCAGCAGTTCGGCCGCGAACCCTAACACAGATACGCAGTATTTT; CDR3 protein: CASSSAANPNTDTQYF
V gene: TRBV27; J gene: TRBJ2-7; clone size: few; D gene: NA; CDR3 DNA: TGTGCCAGCAGTCCAAGAGCCTTGAGGTCGAAGGAGGGGGGCTCATACGAGCAGTACTTC; CDR3 protein: CASSPRALRSKEGGSYEQYF
V gene: TRBV2; J gene: TRBJ1-5; clone size: few; D gene: NA; CDR3 DNA: TGTGCCAGCAGTGAAGATGGGGGTAGGCCCCAGCATTTT; CDR3 protein: CASSEDGGRPQHF
V gene: TRBV6-1; J gene: TRBJ1-3; clone size: few; D gene: TRBD1; CDR3 DNA: TGTGCCAGCAGTAGCTCCGGGACAGCTGGAAACACCATATATTTT; CDR3 protein: CASSSSGTAGNTIYF
V gene: TRBV5-6; J gene: TRBJ2-7; clone size: NA; D gene: TRBD1; CDR3 DNA: TGTGCCAGCAGCTCGCCAGGGGGCTCCCCTTCCTACGAGCAGTACTTC; CDR3 protein: CASSSPGGSPSYEQYF
V gene: TRBV6-5; J gene: TRBJ2-1; clone size: NA; D gene: NA; CDR3 DNA: TGTGCCAGCAGTTACTCGATATTCCATGAGCAGTTCTTC; CDR3 protein: CASSYSIFHEQFF
V gene: TRBV25-1; J gene: TRBJ2-2; clone size: NA; D gene: TRBD1; CDR3 DNA: TGTGCCAGCAGTAAAAGGACAGGGAATGCGATTACCGGGGAGCTGTTTTTT; CDR3 protein: CASSKRTGNAITGELFF
V gene: TRBV7-8; J gene: TRBJ2-3; clone size: NA; D gene: TRBD2; CDR3 DNA: TGTGCCAGCAGCTTAATAGGACTAGCGGGGGGGACGCGCACAGATACGCAGTATTTT; CDR3 protein: CASSLIGLAGGTRTDTQYF
V gene: TRBV29-1; J gene: TRBJ1-2; clone size: NA; D gene: NA; CDR3 DNA: TGCAGCGTTGCTATTGGGTCCTATGGCTACACCTTC; CDR3 protein: CSVAIGSYGYTF
V gene: TRBV6-1; J gene: TRBJ1-2; clone size: NA; D gene: TRBD1; CDR3 DNA: TGTGCCAGCAGTGTCCAGGGGGCGACCTCCTATGGCTACACCTTC; CDR3 protein: CASSVQGATSYGYTF
V gene: TRBV28; J gene: TRBJ1-2; clone size: once; D gene: NA; CDR3 DNA: TGTGCCAGCAGTGCAAACTGGGTAGGCTATGGCTACACCTTC; CDR3 protein: CASSANWVGYGYTF
V gene: TRBV2; J gene: TRBJ1-2; clone size: once; D gene: NA; CDR3 DNA: TGTGCCAGCAGGGAACAGGGAGACGCTAACTATGGCTACACCTTC; CDR3 protein: CASREQGDANYGYTF
V gene: TRBV6-5; J gene: TRBJ1-2; clone size: NA; D gene: NA; CDR3 DNA: TGTGCCAGCAGTTACAGGGCAGGGGTCGACTATGGCTACACCTTC; CDR3 protein: CASSYRAGVDYGYTF
V gene: TRBV6-2/TRBV6-3; J gene: TRBJ1-5; clone size: NA; D gene: TRBD1; CDR3 DNA: TGTGCCAGCAGATCAGCTACAGGGGGCAGGCAGCCCCAGCATTTT; CDR3 protein: CASRSATGGRQPQHF
V gene: TRBV6-1; J gene: TRBJ2-3; clone size: few; D gene: TRBD1; CDR3 DNA: TGTGCCAGCAGCGCCAGGACAGGGGGTGATACGCAGTATTTT; CDR3 protein: CASSARTGGDTQYF
V gene: TRBV6-5; J gene: TRBJ1-2; clone size: NA; D gene: TRBD1; CDR3 DNA: TGTGCCAGCAGTTGGACAGGGGAAGGTGGCTACACCTTC; CDR3 protein: CASSWTGEGGYTF
V gene: TRBV6-5; J gene: TRBJ1-5; clone size: NA; D gene: NA; CDR3 DNA: TGTGCCAGCAGTTCGACAGGCAACAATCAGCCCCAGCATTTT; CDR3 protein: CASSSTGNNQPQHF
V gene: TRBV7-3; J gene: TRBJ2-3; clone size: NA; D gene: NA; CDR3 DNA: TGTGCCAGCAGCTTAGGCAGATACACAGATACGCAGTATTTT; CDR3 protein: CASSLGRYTDTQYF
V gene: TRBV29-1; J gene: TRBJ1-5; clone size: once; D gene: TRBD1; CDR3 DNA: TGCAGCGTTCCTGGACAGGGAGGTTGGGACGGTCAGCCCCAGCATTTT; CDR3 protein: CSVPGQGGWDGQPQHF
V gene: TRBV19; J gene: TRBJ1-5; clone size: few; D gene: NA; CDR3 DNA: TGTGCCAGTAGTATATCGGCGGGTGGTCAGCCCCAGCATTTT; CDR3 protein: CASSISAGGQPQHF
V gene: TRBV7-2; J gene: TRBJ1-5; clone size: few; D gene: NA; CDR3 DNA: TGTGCCAGCAGCTTAGCCGGTCCCAATCAGCCCCAGCATTTT; CDR3 protein: CASSLAGPNQPQHF
V gene: TRBV7-2; J gene: TRBJ1-2; clone size: NA; D gene: NA; CDR3 DNA: TGTGCCAGCAGCTTAGTATCTGACAGGAGATCTGGCTACACCTTC; CDR3 protein: CASSLVSDRRSGYTF
V gene: TRBV6-1; J gene: TRBJ1-1; clone size: NA; D gene: TRBD1; CDR3 DNA: TGTGCCAGCAGTAACCGGGGACAGGGGGCCGCTGAAGCTTTCTTT; CDR3 protein: CASSNRGQGAAEAFF